The 32 T cell receptor beta chains below all came from one sample that was sequenced in a study of blood T cell repertoires in COVID-19. The table came from immunoSEQ multiplex PCR; TCRdb's copy has only in-frame clones and leaves some out. The profile covers 200,000 to 250,000 clones, with about nine tenths appearing a single time and approximately 6.1% taken by the ten largest. The specimen was peripheral blood. All receptors come from an elderly man with acute or convalescent COVID-19.

This clone was seen a handful of times. The rearrangement links TRBV28 to TRBJ2-3; a possible D gene is TRBD1 (6 bases). The length of the CDR3 is 16 residues. Trimming cost V 5 bases and J 5 bases, with 20 bases left between them. Germline V gives CDR1 MDHEN, CDR2 SYDVKM. The chain's CDR3 is CASSPYLTGDGDTQYF. The DNA for the CDR3 is TGTGCCAGCAGTCCATATTTGACAGGAGATGGAGATACGCAGTATTTT.

The gene calls are TRBV27 and TRBJ1-4; the D gene is possibly TRBD1 (5 bases). The CDR3 consists of 15 residues. V gave up 5 bases and J gave up 5 bases, with 15 bases separating them. In germline, CDR1 is MNHEY, CDR2 SMNVEV (reference sequence). Here the CDR3 reads CASSPSRVSNEKLFF. The CDR3 coding sequence is TGTGCCAGCAGTCCCTCCAGGGTATCAAATGAAAAACTGTTTTTT.

This rearrangement joins TRBV12-3 or TRBV12-4 to TRBJ1-4; a possible D gene is TRBD1 (5 bases). V lost 3 bases, J lost 12 bases, and 11 bases lay in between. The CDR3 totals 12 residues. CDR3 residues: CASSFGGTELFF. The CDR3 region has the DNA TGTGCCAGCAGTTTCGGGGGGACGGAACTGTTTTTT.

The table lists this clone with a count of one. The chain employs TRBV29-1 and TRBJ2-2; perhaps TRBD1 as D (5 bases). The CDR3 has 13 amino acids. Germline V gives CDR1 SQVTM, CDR2 ANQGSEA. CDR3 amino acids: CTGRTPNTGELFF. In DNA form, the CDR3 reads TGCACCGGACGGACACCGAACACCGGGGAGCTGTTTTTT.

The chain is built from TRBV28 and TRBJ1-1; maybe TRBD1 (5 bases). V lost 2 bases to trimming and J lost 7 bases, with 11 bases between them. The CDR3 is made up of 13 amino acids. Germline values: CDR1 MDHEN, CDR2 SYDVKM. The CDR3 is CASSLAGRGEAFF. The CDR3 nucleotides read TGTGCCAGCAGTTTAGCAGGGCGGGGTGAAGCTTTCTTT. Drawing the rest from reference TRBV28 and TRBJ1-1, the complete variable domain is DVKVTQSSRYLVKRTGEKVFLECVQDMDHENMFWYRQDPGLGLRLIYFSYDVKMKEKGDIPEGYSVSREKKERFSLILESASTNQTSMYLCASSLAGRGEAFFGQGTRLTVV.

This clone was observed once. The V call is TRBV5-4, the J call TRBJ1-3; D is ambiguous. CDR3 length: 14 residues. Germline CDR1 reads SGHNT; CDR2 reads YYREEE (reference sequence). The V and J ends lost 0 bases and 2 bases respectively, with 6 bases between them. CDR3 loop: CASSLGPTGNTIYF. The CDR3 bases are TGTGCCAGCAGCTTGGGGCCCACTGGAAACACCATATATTTT. The full variable domain, rest sourced from reference TRBV5-4 and TRBJ1-3, is ETGVTQSPTHLIKTRGQQVTLRCSSQSGHNTVSWYQQALGQGPQFIFQYYREEENGRGNFPPRFSGLQFPNYSSELNVNALELDDSALYLCASSLGPTGNTIYFGEGSWLTVV.

The chain recombines TRBV27 with TRBJ2-2; 7 bases are a match to TRBD1. Looked up from germline, CDR1 is MNHEY and CDR2 is SMNVEV (reference sequence). The CDR3 is made up of 17 amino acids. The V and J ends lost 4 bases and 1 base, in that order; junction bases with no gene match: 9. CDR3 bases: TGTGCCAGCAGTTCCACATTGGACAGGCAGAACACCGGGGAGCTGTTTTTT. Translated: CASSSTLDRQNTGELFF.

V is TRBV5-1 and J is TRBJ2-1; 9 nucleotides align to TRBD2. The CDR3 is made up of 16 amino acids. Germline trimming cut 4 bases from V and 4 bases from J; bases unmatched to any gene: 9. Germline CDR1 reads SGHRS; CDR2 reads YFSETQ. CDR3 sequence reads: CASSLSPTSGYNEQFF. The CDR3 coding sequence is TGCGCCAGCAGCCTTAGCCCGACTAGCGGTTACAATGAGCAGTTCTTC.

In nucleotides, the CDR3 is TGCGCCAGCAGCCAAGTGACGGGAGGGAACATTCAGTACTTC. Its protein is CASSQVTGGNIQYF. V usage is TRBV4-1 and J usage is TRBJ2-4, with 8 bases matching TRBD2. CDR1 and CDR2 from the germline V gene are MGHRA and YSYEKL. J was trimmed by 7 bases and V by 1 base; bases with no gene match: 3. This CDR3 comprises 14 residues.

The chain has TRBV5-1 and TRBJ2-3; 11 nucleotides align to TRBD2. Germline assignment: CDR1 SGHRS and CDR2 YFSETQ. This CDR3 region has 16 residues. J was trimmed by 0 bases and V by 4 bases; bases with no gene match: 4. This CDR3 reads CASSRGLAVSTDTQYF. CDR3 DNA sequence: TGCGCCAGCAGCAGGGGACTAGCGGTTAGCACAGATACGCAGTATTTT.

This clone came up a few times. This rearrangement joins TRBV6-6 to TRBJ1-5; D gene ambiguous. CDR1 MNHNY and CDR2 SVGAGI come from the germline V gene (reference sequence). CDR3 size: 16 residues. V dropped 2 bases and J dropped 0 bases, with 11 bases sitting between them. The DNA of the CDR3 is TGTGCCAGCAGTTACGCCCCAGGCTATAGCAATCAGCCCCAGCATTTT. This encodes CASSYAPGYSNQPQHF.

This clone has only one observation. The genes are TRBV5-1 and TRBJ2-1; 7 nucleotides agree with TRBD2. V shed 6 bases and J 10 bases; nucleotides not matched to a gene: 4. The CDR3 has 11 amino acids. Per the germline V gene, CDR1 is SGHRS and CDR2 is YFSETQ. CDR3 sequence reads: CASKRDREQFF. The CDR3 DNA reads as TGCGCCAGCAAGCGGGATAGGGAGCAGTTCTTC.

The chain couples TRBV5-1 to TRBJ2-5; TRBD1 might be the D (6 bases). This CDR3 is built from 15 residues. Looked up from germline, CDR1 is SGHRS and CDR2 is YFSETQ. The V end lost 3 bases, the J end lost 4 bases, and 16 bases lay between the germline ends. CDR3 sequence reads: CASSSGRGVRETQYF. The CDR3 DNA is TGCGCCAGCAGCTCGGGCAGGGGAGTACGAGAGACCCAGTACTTC.

The J gene is TRBJ1-1, the V gene TRBV4-2, with TRBD1 identical over 12 bases. The CDR3 length is 18 residues. Trimming cost V 5 bases and J 3 bases; bases outside gene matches: 13. Germline CDR1 and CDR2: LGHNA and YNFKEQ. CDR3: CASSFRTGTGGLDTEAFF. DNA of the CDR3: TGTGCCAGCAGCTTCCGGACGGGGACAGGGGGCCTCGACACTGAAGCTTTCTTT.

V usage is TRBV19 and J usage is TRBJ2-1, with D possibly being TRBD2 (6 bases). Germline CDR1 is LNHDA and CDR2 is SQIVND (reference sequence). V lost 5 bases to trimming and J lost 8 bases, with 16 bases between them. The CDR3 spans 14 residues. The CDR3 DNA reads as TGTGCCAGTAGTTACTGGACTAAACAATATGAGCAGTTCTTC. The encoded protein is CASSYWTKQYEQFF.

The chain is built from TRBV5-1 and TRBJ2-5; TRBD1 aligns across 7 bases. CDR3 length equals 16 residues. Germline CDR1 reads SGHRS; CDR2 reads YFSETQ. V gave up 0 bases and J gave up 7 bases; unmatched junction bases: 12. Here the CDR3 reads CASSLEGGAKARTQYF. The CDR3 region has the DNA TGCGCCAGCAGCTTGGAAGGGGGCGCAAAAGCAAGGACCCAGTACTTC.

This chain connects TRBV28 to TRBJ2-3; 7 bases are shared with TRBD2. Trimming at V came to 4 bases and at J to 4 bases, leaving 11 bases not matched to a gene. Germline loops: CDR1 MDHEN, CDR2 SYDVKM. The length of the CDR3 is 16 residues. The CDR3 DNA follows: TGTGCCAGCAGTTCCCCTGCGGGAGTGTCTCCAGATACGCAGTATTTT. It codes for CASSSPAGVSPDTQYF.

This rearrangement joins TRBV7-2 to TRBJ2-3, with TRBD2 as a possible D gene (5 bases). Looked up from germline, CDR1 is SGHTA and CDR2 is FQGNSA. Trimming removed 1 base from V and 6 bases from J, with 23 bases in between. This CDR3 contains 18 residues. The CDR3 loop is CASSLDPQRPAFGDTQYF. Here the CDR3 DNA reads TGTGCCAGCAGCTTAGACCCCCAGCGGCCCGCTTTCGGGGATACGCAGTATTTT.

The V gene is TRBV5-5, the J gene TRBJ1-2; D is possibly TRBD1 (5 bases). Germline CDR1 is SGHKS and CDR2 is YYEKEE (reference sequence). The CDR3 runs to 14 residues. V was shortened by 0 bases and J by 4 bases, with 10 bases between the two germline ends. This chain's CDR3 is CASSLADSRYGYTF. For the CDR3, the DNA is TGTGCCAGCAGCTTGGCCGACAGCCGCTATGGCTACACCTTC.

The CDR3 sequence is CASSQEGAREGQPQHF. In nucleotides, the CDR3 is TGCGCCAGCAGCCAAGAGGGGGCTCGGGAGGGTCAGCCCCAGCATTTT. The chain combines TRBV4-1 with TRBJ1-5, with TRBD1 as a possible D gene (6 bases). Trimming shortened V by 0 bases and J by 6 bases, and 15 bases separated the two germline ends. The CDR3 runs to 16 residues. Looked up from germline, CDR1 is MGHRA and CDR2 is YSYEKL.

The chain links TRBV6-1 to TRBJ2-7; 8 bases are a match to TRBD2. With V trimmed by 2 bases and J by 7 bases, 7 bases remained unmatched. This CDR3 is 14 amino acids long. From germline, CDR1 is MNHNS and CDR2 SASEGT. In DNA form, the CDR3 reads TGTGCCAGCAGTGAAAGACAACAGCGGGGGGAGCAGTACGTC. Protein: CASSERQQRGEQYV.

This clone was detected a few times. In DNA, the CDR3 is TGTGCCAGTAGTACTACCGTTTTCGTGGGACAGGGAGGCGAAAAACTGTTTTTT. Translation gives CASSTTVFVGQGGEKLFF. The chain employs TRBV19 and TRBJ1-4, with 9 bases lining up with TRBD1. Trimming at V came to 4 bases and at J to 8 bases, leaving 17 bases not matched to a gene. Germline values: CDR1 LNHDA, CDR2 SQIVND (reference sequence). CDR3 length: 18 residues.

This clone appeared a single time. The genes are TRBV28 and TRBJ1-3; 9 nucleotides align to TRBD1. Trimming at V came to 8 bases and at J to 0 bases, leaving 14 bases not matched to a gene. CDR1 MDHEN and CDR2 SYDVKM come from the germline V gene. The length of the CDR3 is 18 residues. CDR3 amino acids: CASFPLGQGTYSGNTIYF. The CDR3 nucleotides read TGTGCCAGCTTCCCCCTAGGACAGGGGACTTACTCTGGAAACACCATATATTTT. Full variable domain (missing parts from reference TRBV28 and TRBJ1-3): DVKVTQSSRYLVKRTGEKVFLECVQDMDHENMFWYRQDPGLGLRLIYFSYDVKMKEKGDIPEGYSVSREKKERFSLILESASTNQTSMYLCASFPLGQGTYSGNTIYFGEGSWLTVV.

This chain joins TRBV11-3 and TRBJ2-5; tentative D call: TRBD2 (7 bases). The V gene lost 4 bases and the J gene lost 1 base, with 16 bases spanning the gap. The germline V gene has CDR1 SGHNT and CDR2 YENEEA. The CDR3 is 16 amino acids. The CDR3 reads CASSSYPRGAQETQYF. CDR3 nucleotide sequence: TGTGCCAGCAGCTCATACCCCCGGGGGGCCCAAGAGACCCAGTACTTC.

V gene TRBV29-1 combines with J gene TRBJ2-2, with a possible D match to TRBD1 (6 bases). This CDR3 contains 14 residues. Germline V gives CDR1 SQVTM, CDR2 ANQGSEA. Trimming removed 4 bases at V and 0 bases at J, with 9 bases between. The CDR3 here is CSVGSGANTGELFF. DNA for the CDR3: TGCAGCGTTGGCTCAGGGGCGAACACCGGGGAGCTGTTTTTT.

The V and J genes are TRBV12-5 and TRBJ2-7; D remains ambiguous. CDR1 is LGHNT, CDR2 FRNRAP, per germline. The CDR3 covers 14 residues. With 0 bases removed from V and 2 bases from J, the gap between germline ends came to 8 bases. This chain's CDR3 is CASGLVQATYEQYV. In nucleotides, the CDR3 is TGTGCTAGTGGTTTGGTTCAGGCCACCTACGAGCAGTACGTC.

This clone is a singleton in its sample. The J gene is TRBJ2-7, the V gene TRBV30; 7 bases align to TRBD1. V lost 2 bases, J lost 5 bases, and 12 bases stayed unmatched. The germline CDR1 and CDR2 sequences are GTSNPN and SVGIG (reference sequence). The CDR3 sequence is 15 residues long. CDR3 nucleotides: TGTGCCTGGAGTTATACGACAGGGAAAATCGACGAGCAGTACTTC. It specifies CAWSYTTGKIDEQYF.

The chain has TRBV29-1 and TRBJ1-2; 7 nucleotides line up with TRBD1. CDR3 length: 12 amino acids. V lost 7 bases, J lost 2 bases, and 4 bases stayed unmatched. Germline V gene lookup returns CDR1 SQVTM and CDR2 ANQGSEA. The CDR3, as DNA: TGCAGCGGCGAGACAGGGAACTATGGCTACACCTTC. As protein: CSGETGNYGYTF.

The CDR3 sequence: CASSLAGRGAYGYTF. Here the CDR3 DNA reads TGTGCCAGCAGCTTAGCTGGCAGGGGTGCCTATGGCTACACCTTC. This chain uses TRBV7-2 with TRBJ1-2, with D maybe TRBD1 (6 bases). In germline, CDR1 is SGHTA, CDR2 FQGNSA. V dropped 0 bases and J dropped 4 bases, with 12 bases sitting between them. This CDR3 is built from 15 residues.

The rearrangement links TRBV19 to TRBJ2-2; tentatively, D is TRBD2 (6 bases). Per germline, CDR1 LNHDA and CDR2 SQIVND (reference sequence). The V end lost 5 bases, the J end lost 1 base, and 8 bases lay between the germline ends. CDR3 length equals 14 residues. CDR3 amino acids: CASSDGRNTGELFF. The CDR3 DNA follows: TGTGCCAGTAGTGACGGGAGGAACACCGGGGAGCTGTTTTTT.

This clone has just a few counts. At the DNA level, this CDR3 is encoded by other sequences in the same sample as well. The chain is built from TRBV18 and TRBJ2-5; 9 bases are a match to TRBD1. Trimming cost V 0 bases and J 5 bases; bases outside gene matches: 4. The length of the CDR3 is 15 residues. Germline lookup yields CDR1 KGHSH and CDR2 LQKENI. The CDR3 DNA sequence: TGTGCCAGCTCACCACCGGACAGGGGTGGTGAGACCCAGTACTTC. This encodes CASSPPDRGGETQYF.

The gene calls are TRBV27 and TRBJ2-5; TRBD1 agrees at 9 bases. The germline gives CDR1 MNHEY, CDR2 SMNVEV (reference sequence). V trimming: 5 bases; J trimming: 4 bases; junction bases outside the gene matches: 8. CDR3 length equals 15 residues. The CDR3 nucleotides read TGTGCCAGCAGTCTACGGGACAGGGAGGGAGAGACCCAGTACTTC. It is translated as CASSLRDREGETQYF.